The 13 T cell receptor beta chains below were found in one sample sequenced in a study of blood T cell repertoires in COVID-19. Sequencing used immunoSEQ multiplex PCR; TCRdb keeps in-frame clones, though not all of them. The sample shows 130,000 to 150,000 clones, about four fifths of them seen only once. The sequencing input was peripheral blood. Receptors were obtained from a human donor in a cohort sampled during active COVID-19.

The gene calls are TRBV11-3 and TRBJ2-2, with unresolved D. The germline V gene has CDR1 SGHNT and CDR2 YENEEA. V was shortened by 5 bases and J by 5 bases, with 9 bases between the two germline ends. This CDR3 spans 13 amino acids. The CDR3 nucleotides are TGTGCCAGCAGCGCCGGGTGGACCGGGGAGCTGTTTTTT. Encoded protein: CASSAGWTGELFF.

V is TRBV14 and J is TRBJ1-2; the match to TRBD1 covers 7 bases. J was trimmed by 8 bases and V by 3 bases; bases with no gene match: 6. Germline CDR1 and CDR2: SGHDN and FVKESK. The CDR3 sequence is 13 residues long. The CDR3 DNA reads TGTGCCAGCAGCCAGGAGGACAGGCGAGGCTACACCTTC. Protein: CASSQEDRRGYTF.

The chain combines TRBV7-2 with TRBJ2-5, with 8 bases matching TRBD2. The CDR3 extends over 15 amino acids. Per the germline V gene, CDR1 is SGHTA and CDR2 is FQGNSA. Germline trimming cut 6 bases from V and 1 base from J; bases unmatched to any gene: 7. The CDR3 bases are TGTGCCAGCAGGGATAGCGGGACGGTCCAAGAGACCCAGTACTTC. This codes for CASRDSGTVQETQYF.

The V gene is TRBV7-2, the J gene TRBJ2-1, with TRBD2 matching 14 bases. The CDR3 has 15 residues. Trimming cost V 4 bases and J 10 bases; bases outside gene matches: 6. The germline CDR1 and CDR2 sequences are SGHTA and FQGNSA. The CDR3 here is CASSSRLAGGREQFF. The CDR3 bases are TGTGCCAGCAGCTCTAGACTAGCGGGAGGGAGGGAGCAGTTCTTC.

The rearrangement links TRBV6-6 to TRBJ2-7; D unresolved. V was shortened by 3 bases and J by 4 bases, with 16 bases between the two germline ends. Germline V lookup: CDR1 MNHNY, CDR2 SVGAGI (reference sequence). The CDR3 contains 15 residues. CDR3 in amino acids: CASSYGPPPLYEQYF. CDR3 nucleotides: TGTGCCAGCAGTTATGGGCCCCCCCCCTTGTACGAGCAGTACTTC.

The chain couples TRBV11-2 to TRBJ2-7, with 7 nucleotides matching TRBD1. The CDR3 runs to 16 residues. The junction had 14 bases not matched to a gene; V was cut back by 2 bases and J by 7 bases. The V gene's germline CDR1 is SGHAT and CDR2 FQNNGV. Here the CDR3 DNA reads TGTGCCAGCAGCTTATTAAAATCTCCTCGGACAGGAGAGCAGTACTTC. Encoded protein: CASSLLKSPRTGEQYF.

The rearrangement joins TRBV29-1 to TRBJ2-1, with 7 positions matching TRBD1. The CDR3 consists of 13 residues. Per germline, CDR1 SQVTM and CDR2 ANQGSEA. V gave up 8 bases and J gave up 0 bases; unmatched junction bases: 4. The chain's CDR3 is CSWGTASYNEQFF. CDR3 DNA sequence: TGCAGCTGGGGGACAGCCTCCTACAATGAGCAGTTCTTC.

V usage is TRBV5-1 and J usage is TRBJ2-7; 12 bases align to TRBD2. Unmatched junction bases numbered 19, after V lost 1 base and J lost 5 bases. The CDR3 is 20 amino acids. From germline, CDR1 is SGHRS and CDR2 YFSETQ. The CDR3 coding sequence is TGCGCCAGCAGCTTGAGGCCAGGGGGCTTCCGACTAGCGGGAGTAGACGAGCAGTACTTC. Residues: CASSLRPGGFRLAGVDEQYF.

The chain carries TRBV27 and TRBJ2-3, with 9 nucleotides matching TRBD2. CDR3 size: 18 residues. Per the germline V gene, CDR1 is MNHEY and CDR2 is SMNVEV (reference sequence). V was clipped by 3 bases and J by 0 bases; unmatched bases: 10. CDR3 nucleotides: TGTGCCAGCAGTTTTGCTAGCGGGATAGGGAGTAGCACAGATACGCAGTATTTT. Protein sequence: CASSFASGIGSSTDTQYF.

The CDR3 loop reads CASSLNANPGFLYEQYF. The CDR3 DNA reads TGTGCCAGCAGCTTAAACGCGAATCCGGGTTTCCTCTACGAGCAGTACTTC. The gene calls are TRBV7-8 and TRBJ2-7; D remains ambiguous. Germline V CDR1 and CDR2: SGHVS, FQNEAQ. V was shortened by 2 bases and J by 3 bases, with 20 bases between the two germline ends. The CDR3 consists of 17 residues.

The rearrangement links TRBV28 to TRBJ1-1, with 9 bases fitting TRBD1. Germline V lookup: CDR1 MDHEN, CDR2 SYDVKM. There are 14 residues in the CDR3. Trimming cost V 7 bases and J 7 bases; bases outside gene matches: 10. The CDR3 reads CASNPGDRAGEAFF. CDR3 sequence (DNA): TGTGCCAGCAACCCGGGGGACAGGGCCGGTGAAGCTTTCTTT.

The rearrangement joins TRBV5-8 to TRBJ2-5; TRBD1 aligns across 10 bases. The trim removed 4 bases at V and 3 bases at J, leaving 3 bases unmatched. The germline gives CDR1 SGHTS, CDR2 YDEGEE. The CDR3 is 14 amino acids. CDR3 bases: TGTGCCAGCAGCAAAGGGACAGGGGAAGAGACCCAGTACTTC. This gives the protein CASSKGTGEETQYF.

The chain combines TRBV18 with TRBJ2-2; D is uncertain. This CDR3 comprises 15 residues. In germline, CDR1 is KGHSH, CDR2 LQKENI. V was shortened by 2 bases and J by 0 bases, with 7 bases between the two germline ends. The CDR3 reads CASSPLGANTGELFF. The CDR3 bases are TGTGCCAGCTCACCATTAGGAGCGAACACCGGGGAGCTGTTTTTT.